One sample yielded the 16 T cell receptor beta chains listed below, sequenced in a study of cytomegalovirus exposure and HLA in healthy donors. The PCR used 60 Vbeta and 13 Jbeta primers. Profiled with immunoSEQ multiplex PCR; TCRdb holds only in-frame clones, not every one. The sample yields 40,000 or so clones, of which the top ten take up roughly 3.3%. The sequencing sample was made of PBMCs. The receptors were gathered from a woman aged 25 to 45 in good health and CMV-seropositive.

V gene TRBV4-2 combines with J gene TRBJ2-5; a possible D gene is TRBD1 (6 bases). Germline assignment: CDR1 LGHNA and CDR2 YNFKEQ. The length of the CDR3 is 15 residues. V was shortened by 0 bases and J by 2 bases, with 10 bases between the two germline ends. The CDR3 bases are TGTGCCAGCAGCCAAGATTGGGGGCAGCAAGAGACCCAGTACTTC. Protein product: CASSQDWGQQETQYF.

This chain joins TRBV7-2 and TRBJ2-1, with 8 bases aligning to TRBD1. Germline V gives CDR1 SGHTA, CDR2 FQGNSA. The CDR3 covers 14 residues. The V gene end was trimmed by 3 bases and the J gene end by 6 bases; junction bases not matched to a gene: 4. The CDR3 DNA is TGTGCCAGCAGCTTGCACAGGGGGAGCAATGAGCAGTTCTTC. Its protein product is CASSLHRGSNEQFF.

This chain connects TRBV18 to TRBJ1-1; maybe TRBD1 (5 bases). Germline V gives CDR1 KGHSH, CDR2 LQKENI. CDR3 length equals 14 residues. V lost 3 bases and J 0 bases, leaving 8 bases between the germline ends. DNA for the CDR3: TGTGCCAGCTCACCCACAGGTCTGAACACTGAAGCTTTCTTT. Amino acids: CASSPTGLNTEAFF.

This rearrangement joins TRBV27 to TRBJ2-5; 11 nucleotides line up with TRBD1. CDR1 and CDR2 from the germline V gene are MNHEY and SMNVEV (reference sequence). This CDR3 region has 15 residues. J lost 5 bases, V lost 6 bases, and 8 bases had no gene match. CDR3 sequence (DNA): TGTGCCAGCAGAGCTGGGACAGGGGGAGAGGAGACCCAGTACTTC. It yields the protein CASRAGTGGEETQYF.

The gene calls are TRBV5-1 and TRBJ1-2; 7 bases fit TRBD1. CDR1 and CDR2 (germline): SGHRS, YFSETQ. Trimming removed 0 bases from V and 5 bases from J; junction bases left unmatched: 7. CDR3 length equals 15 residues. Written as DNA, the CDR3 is TGCGCCAGCAGCTTGGATGAGGGGACAGTTTATGGCTACACCTTC. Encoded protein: CASSLDEGTVYGYTF.

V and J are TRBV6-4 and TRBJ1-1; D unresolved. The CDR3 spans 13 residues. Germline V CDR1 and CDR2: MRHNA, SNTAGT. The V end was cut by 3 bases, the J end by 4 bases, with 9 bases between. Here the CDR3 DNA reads TGTGCCAGCAGTGAGTGGTCAGGCACTGAAGCTTTCTTT. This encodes CASSEWSGTEAFF.

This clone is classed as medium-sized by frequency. The CDR3 DNA follows: TGCGCCAGCAGCCAAGCGGACAAGCTAAGCACTGAAGCTTTCTTT. It yields the protein CASSQADKLSTEAFF. The chain uses TRBV4-1 and TRBJ1-1; TRBD1 might be the D (5 bases). Germline values: CDR1 MGHRA, CDR2 YSYEKL. There are 15 residues in the CDR3. The ends were cut back, 1 base at V and 4 bases at J, with 13 bases in the middle.

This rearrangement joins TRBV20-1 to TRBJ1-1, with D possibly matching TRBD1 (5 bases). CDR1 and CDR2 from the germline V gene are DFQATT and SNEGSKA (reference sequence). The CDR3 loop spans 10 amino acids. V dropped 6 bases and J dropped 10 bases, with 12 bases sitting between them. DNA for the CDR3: TGCAGTGCCGGAGGGGTGCGAGCTTTCTTT. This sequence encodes CSAGGVRAFF.

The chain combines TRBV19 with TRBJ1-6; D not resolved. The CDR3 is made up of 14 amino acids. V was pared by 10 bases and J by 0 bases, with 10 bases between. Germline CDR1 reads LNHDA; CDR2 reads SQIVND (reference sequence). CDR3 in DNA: TGTGCCACAAGGAGAAGCTCCTATAATTCACCCCTCCACTTT. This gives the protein CATRRSSYNSPLHF.

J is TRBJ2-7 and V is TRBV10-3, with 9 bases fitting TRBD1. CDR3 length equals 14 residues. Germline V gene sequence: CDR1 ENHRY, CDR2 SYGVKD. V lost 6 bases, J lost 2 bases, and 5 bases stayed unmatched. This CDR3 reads CAIRGTGFPYEQYF. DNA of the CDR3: TGTGCCATCAGAGGGACAGGGTTCCCCTACGAGCAGTACTTC.

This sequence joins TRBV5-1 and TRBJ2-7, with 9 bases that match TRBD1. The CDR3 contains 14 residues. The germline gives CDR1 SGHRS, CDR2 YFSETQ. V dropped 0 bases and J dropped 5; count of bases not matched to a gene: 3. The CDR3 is CASSLGTGDDEQYF. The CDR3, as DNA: TGCGCCAGCAGCTTGGGGACAGGGGACGACGAGCAGTACTTC.

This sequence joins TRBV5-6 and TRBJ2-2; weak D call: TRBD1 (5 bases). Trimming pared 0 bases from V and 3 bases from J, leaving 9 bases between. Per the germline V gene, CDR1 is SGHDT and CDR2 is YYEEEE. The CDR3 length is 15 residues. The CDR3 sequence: CASSLGQSDTGELFF. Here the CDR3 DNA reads TGTGCCAGCAGCTTGGGACAGTCGGACACCGGGGAGCTGTTTTTT. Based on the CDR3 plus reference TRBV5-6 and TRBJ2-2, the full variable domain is DAGVTQSPTHLIKTRGQQVTLRCSPKSGHDTVSWYQQALGQGPQFIFQYYEEEERQRGNFPDRFSGHQFPNYSSELNVNALLLGDSALYLCASSLGQSDTGELFFGEGSRLTVL.

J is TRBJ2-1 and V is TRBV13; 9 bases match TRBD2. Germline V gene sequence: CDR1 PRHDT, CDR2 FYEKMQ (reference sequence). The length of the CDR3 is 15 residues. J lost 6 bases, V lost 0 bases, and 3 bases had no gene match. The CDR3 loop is CASSLGRGGPNEQFF. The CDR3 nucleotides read TGTGCCAGCAGCTTAGGGCGGGGGGGCCCCAATGAGCAGTTCTTC.

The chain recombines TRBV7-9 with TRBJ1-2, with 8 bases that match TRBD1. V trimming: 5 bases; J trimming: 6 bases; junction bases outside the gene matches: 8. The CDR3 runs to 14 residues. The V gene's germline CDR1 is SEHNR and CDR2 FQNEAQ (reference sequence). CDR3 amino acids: CASSQLGQANGYTF. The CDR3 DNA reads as TGTGCCAGCAGCCAACTGGGACAGGCAAATGGCTACACCTTC.

CDR3 loop: CASSSSSVGSPLHF. In DNA, the CDR3 is TGTGCCAGCAGCTCGAGTTCTGTTGGTTCACCCCTCCACTTT. The chain carries TRBV7-9 and TRBJ1-6; D is uncertain. CDR1 is SEHNR and CDR2 is FQNEAQ in the germline V gene (reference sequence). This CDR3 has 14 residues. V was trimmed by 4 bases and J by 9 bases, leaving 13 bases between them.

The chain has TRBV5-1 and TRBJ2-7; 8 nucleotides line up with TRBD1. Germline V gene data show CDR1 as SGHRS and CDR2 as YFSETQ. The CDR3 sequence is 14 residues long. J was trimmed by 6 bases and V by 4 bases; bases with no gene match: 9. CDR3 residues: CASSPRQGRSEQYF. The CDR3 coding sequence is TGCGCCAGCAGCCCGAGACAGGGGAGGTCCGAGCAGTACTTC.